Below are 20 T cell receptor beta chains sequenced from a single sample in a study of cytomegalovirus exposure and HLA in healthy donors. The PCR had 60 Vbeta and 13 Jbeta primers. Measured with immunoSEQ multiplex PCR; TCRdb has only the in-frame clones, and not every one. The sample consists of around 120,000 clones, approximately 84% of them appearing once. The sequencing input was PBMCs. Source of these receptors: a boy aged 2 to 10 in good health and CMV-seronegative.

The chain employs TRBV4-2 and TRBJ1-4, with TRBD1 identical over 7 bases. J was trimmed by 3 bases and V by 1 base; bases with no gene match: 8. Germline lookup yields CDR1 LGHNA and CDR2 YNFKEQ. The CDR3 loop spans 17 amino acids. CDR3 residues: CASSQVSQGGANEKLFF. Here the CDR3 DNA reads TGTGCCAGCAGCCAAGTATCCCAGGGGGGAGCTAATGAAAAACTGTTTTTT.

The chain has TRBV30 and TRBJ2-7; 8 bases match TRBD1. Germline V gene data show CDR1 as GTSNPN and CDR2 as SVGIG (reference sequence). The trim removed 0 bases at V and 7 bases at J, leaving 2 bases unmatched. The CDR3 extends over 12 amino acids. The CDR3 sequence: CAWSVRDREQYV. The CDR3, as DNA: TGTGCCTGGAGTGTTAGGGACAGGGAGCAGTACGTC.

J is TRBJ2-2 and V is TRBV19, with 7 positions matching TRBD2. CDR3 length equals 12 residues. Germline values: CDR1 LNHDA, CDR2 SQIVND (reference sequence). V was clipped by 6 bases and J by 7 bases; unmatched bases: 2. The CDR3 coding sequence is TGTGCCAGTAGAAGGGAGGGCGGGGAGCTGTTTTTT. This gives the protein CASRREGGELFF. Looking up the rest from reference TRBV19 and TRBJ2-2 gives the full variable domain: DGGITQSPKYLFRKEGQNVTLSCEQNLNHDAMYWYRQDPGQGLRLIYYSQIVNDFQKGDIAEGYSVSREKKESFPLTVTSAQKNPTAFYLCASRREGGELFFGEGSRLTVL.

Within the sample, this clone is medium-sized (0.01 to 0.1%). The CDR3 here is CASSVAPVPNTEAFF. CDR3 nucleotides: TGTGCCAGCAGCGTAGCCCCAGTCCCGAACACTGAAGCTTTCTTT. V is TRBV9 and J is TRBJ1-1; D is ambiguous. The CDR3 is made up of 15 amino acids. Germline V gene lookup returns CDR1 SGDLS and CDR2 YYNGEE. V lost 0 bases to trimming and J lost 1 base, with 10 bases between them.

The V gene is TRBV6-6, the J gene TRBJ1-6, with 7 bases that match TRBD1. The germline gives CDR1 MNHNY, CDR2 SVGAGI (reference sequence). This CDR3 is 14 amino acids long. V lost 6 bases to trimming and J lost 8 bases; unmatched junction nucleotides: 7. The CDR3 nucleotides read TGTGCCAGCAGCCCCGGACAGGTTTATTCACCCCTCCACTTT. This encodes CASSPGQVYSPLHF.

This chain connects TRBV7-2 to TRBJ2-5, with 11 bases fitting TRBD2. In germline, CDR1 is SGHTA, CDR2 FQGNSA. V gave up 2 bases and J gave up 5 bases; unmatched junction bases: 4. The CDR3 loop spans 15 amino acids. CDR3 sequence (DNA): TGTGCCAGCAGCTTAATGCGACTAGCGGGGGAGACCCAGTACTTC. Its protein is CASSLMRLAGETQYF.

The chain uses TRBV30 and TRBJ1-2; possibly TRBD1 for D (6 bases). Trimming took off 2 bases at V and 8 bases at J, with 15 bases between the two ends. This CDR3 is built from 13 residues. Germline V gene sequence: CDR1 GTSNPN, CDR2 SVGIG (reference sequence). The CDR3 here is CAWSQAGVRGYTF. In DNA form, the CDR3 reads TGTGCCTGGAGTCAGGCAGGGGTGCGCGGCTACACCTTC. Full variable domain (rest looked up from reference TRBV30 and TRBJ1-2): SQTIHQWPATLVQPVGSPLSLECTVEGTSNPNLYWYRQAAGRGLQLLFYSVGIGQISSEVPQNLSASRPQDRQFILSSKKLLLSDSGFYLCAWSQAGVRGYTFGSGTRLTVV.

The rearrangement uses TRBV7-2 and TRBJ1-1, with D perhaps matching TRBD1 (6 bases). The CDR3 has 16 residues. V shed 3 bases and J shed 0 bases, with 14 bases lying between them. CDR1 is SGHTA and CDR2 is FQGNSA in the germline V gene. The CDR3 is CASSFRHRDLNTEAFF. The CDR3 nucleotides are TGTGCCAGCAGCTTTCGCCACAGGGACCTGAACACTGAAGCTTTCTTT.

This chain connects TRBV4-1 to TRBJ1-1, with D hard to call. Germline assignment: CDR1 MGHRA and CDR2 YSYEKL. CDR3 length: 15 residues. V shed 0 bases and J shed 4 bases, with 12 bases lying between them. For the CDR3, the DNA is TGCGCCAGCAGCCAAGAATCGGGGTACGGCACTGAAGCTTTCTTT. The encoded protein is CASSQESGYGTEAFF.

The J gene is TRBJ2-1, the V gene TRBV2; possible D gene TRBD2, 6 bases. CDR1 and CDR2 (germline): SNHLY, FYNNEI. V was shortened by 7 bases and J by 12 bases, with 19 bases between the two germline ends. The CDR3 runs to 13 residues. CDR3 residues: CASTTGTPVGQFF. CDR3 in DNA: TGTGCCAGCACTACCGGGACTCCCGTCGGGCAGTTCTTC.

V and J are TRBV6-5 and TRBJ1-1, with 8 bases identical to TRBD1. The CDR3 contains 14 residues. In germline, CDR1 is MNHEY, CDR2 SVGAGI. The trim removed 6 bases at V and 4 bases at J, leaving 7 bases unmatched. CDR3 in DNA: TGTGCCAGCAGAGAGACAGGGGCGGGCACTGAAGCTTTCTTT. This encodes CASRETGAGTEAFF.

V usage is TRBV11-2 and J usage is TRBJ2-7, with 9 bases lining up with TRBD2. Trimming removed 5 bases from V and 0 bases from J; junction bases left unmatched: 8. CDR3 length: 16 residues. Per germline, CDR1 SGHAT and CDR2 FQNNGV. CDR3 amino acids: CASSPPTSGYSYEQYV. CDR3 bases: TGTGCCAGCAGCCCCCCTACTAGCGGGTACTCCTACGAGCAGTACGTC.

The V and J genes are TRBV5-6 and TRBJ2-5; no definite D call. The tail of the sequence fits TRBJ2-7 better, so the J call may be wrong. This CDR3 region has 14 residues. CDR1 is SGHDT and CDR2 is YYEEEE in the germline V gene. CDR3 loop: CASSLDSQAYEQYF. CDR3 DNA sequence: TGTGCCAGCAGCTTGGACAGTCAAGCCTACGAGCAGTACTTC.

The rearrangement joins TRBV9 to TRBJ2-3; no firm D call. Germline V lookup: CDR1 SGDLS, CDR2 YYNGEE. The CDR3 has 15 amino acids. V was pared by 0 bases and J by 3 bases, with 11 bases between. The CDR3 loop is CASSVVRRRTDTQYF. Here the CDR3 DNA reads TGTGCCAGCAGCGTAGTGCGGCGGAGAACAGATACGCAGTATTTT. The full variable domain, with the rest looked up from reference TRBV9 and TRBJ2-3, is DSGVTQTPKHLITATGQRVTLRCSPRSGDLSVYWYQQSLDQGLQFLIQYYNGEERAKGNILERFSAQQFPDLHSELNLSSLELGDSALYFCASSVVRRRTDTQYFGPGTRLTVL.

The chain uses TRBV29-1 and TRBJ1-1, with a possible D match to TRBD1 (6 bases). V was clipped by 5 bases and J by 1 base, with 26 bases between them. Germline V lookup: CDR1 SQVTM, CDR2 ANQGSEA. This CDR3 region has 18 residues. The CDR3 DNA reads TGCAGCGTTCTCCCTTACCTCAACCGACAGGTCCAGAACACTGAAGCTTTCTTT. It yields the protein CSVLPYLNRQVQNTEAFF.

The chain carries TRBV29-1 and TRBJ1-2; D is unresolved. Germline CDR1 SQVTM, CDR2 ANQGSEA. The CDR3 runs to 9 residues. Trimming pared 7 bases from V and 7 bases from J, leaving 7 bases between. In nucleotides, the CDR3 is TGCAGCGAGAGGGCTGGCTACACCTTC. Encoded protein: CSERAGYTF.

This clone was seen once. This chain links TRBV19 with TRBJ1-2; 7 bases match TRBD1. This CDR3 contains 16 residues. Germline CDR1 reads LNHDA; CDR2 reads SQIVND (reference sequence). J gave up 4 bases and V 1 base, and 9 bases lay outside the gene matches. CDR3 in amino acids: CASSIVGGQTTYGYTF. DNA of the CDR3: TGTGCCAGTAGTATAGTTGGGGGACAGACTACCTATGGCTACACCTTC.

V is TRBV4-2 and J is TRBJ2-5, with D possibly being TRBD1 (5 bases). The germline CDR1 and CDR2 sequences are LGHNA and YNFKEQ. V shed 0 bases and J shed 1 base, with 12 bases lying between them. The CDR3 totals 16 residues. The CDR3 here is CASSQESRAGQETQYF. DNA of the CDR3: TGTGCCAGCAGCCAAGAGTCCAGGGCAGGCCAAGAGACCCAGTACTTC.

The chain recombines TRBV4-1 with TRBJ2-3; TRBD2 aligns across 14 bases. J gave up 1 base and V 0 bases, and 9 bases lay outside the gene matches. Germline values: CDR1 MGHRA, CDR2 YSYEKL. There are 20 residues in the CDR3. The CDR3 reads CASSQDPLTSGGAGTDTQYF. The CDR3 region has the DNA TGCGCCAGCAGCCAAGATCCCCTGACTAGCGGGGGGGCTGGCACAGATACGCAGTATTTT.

V is TRBV7-3 and J is TRBJ2-5, with 14 positions matching TRBD2. Germline CDR1 is SGHTA and CDR2 is FQGTGA. The CDR3 loop spans 15 amino acids. V was clipped by 5 bases and J by 5 bases; unmatched bases: 4. For the CDR3, the DNA is TGTGCCAGCAGCCTAGGGACTAGCGGGAGTGAGACCCAGTACTTC. It yields the protein CASSLGTSGSETQYF.